This TCR beta chain was recorded in a study of blood T cells in healthy people across ages. Overall study results and limits: The donors' CMV status was not determined, possibly confounding changes in expanded clonotypes.

The CDR3 spans 15 residues. J gave up 1 base and V 1 base, and 4 bases lay outside the gene matches. Germline CDR1 SGHVS, CDR2 FQNEAQ. A second PCR of about 7 to 12 cycles used a sample-barcoded 5' primer and a J-beta primer mix. Each cDNA molecule carried a tag from a template-switch adaptor that contained 12 random nucleotides. TCRdb reprocessed the 5' RACE reads via MiXCR and lists one record per CDR3 protein. This table has over 950,000 distinct CDR3 sequences, roughly two fifths appearing once. In regard to this clonotype: Its specificity is not known.

V gene TRBV7-8 combines with J gene TRBJ2-7; TRBD2 aligns across 7 bases. The sample taken for sequencing was blood. The TCR was taken from a man aged 18 to 29 in good health. The CDR3 sequence: CASSLGAGVSYEQYF. The DNA of the CDR3 is TGTGCCAGCAGCTTAGGCGCGGGGGTTTCCTACGAGCAGTACTTC.